These 4 T cell receptor beta chains originate from one sample sequenced in a study of blood T cell repertoires in COVID-19 (dated by TCRdb to 2018 to 2020). Library construction relied on the immunoSEQ multiplex PCR assay. TCRdb stores this immuneACCESS table with in-frame sequences only. Part of the clones is absent; in the studies checked, under half of the shortfall reflects unresolved V genes, and no reason is known for the rest. The sample profile shows 350,000 to 400,000 clones; 75% to 90% of them were found once. Under 8.5% of the sample is held by the ten biggest clonotypes. Sequencing used peripheral blood. These receptors originate from a woman between 55 and 75 years old with COVID-19, enrolled during active disease.

The chain employs TRBV27 and TRBJ2-7, with TRBD2 matching over 9 bases. There are 12 residues in the CDR3. Germline lookup yields CDR1 MNHEY and CDR2 SMNVEV (reference sequence). Trimming removed 5 bases from V and 6 bases from J; junction bases left unmatched: 2. For the CDR3, the DNA is TGTGCCAGCAGTGGTAGCGGGGGCGAGCAGTACTTC. This encodes CASSGSGGEQYF.

The gene calls are TRBV5-6 and TRBJ1-2; tentative D call: TRBD1 (5 bases). Trimming shortened V by 4 bases and J by 1 base, and 17 bases separated the two germline ends. This CDR3 is built from 16 residues. The V gene's germline CDR1 is SGHDT and CDR2 YYEEEE. CDR3 bases: TGTGCCAGCAGCCCAGGGATCAGGAGAGATAACTATGGCTACACCTTC. It specifies CASSPGIRRDNYGYTF.

This sequence joins TRBV18 and TRBJ2-5; D perhaps matches TRBD1 (5 bases). CDR3 length: 14 amino acids. The ends were cut back, 1 base at V and 2 bases at J, with 8 bases in the middle. The germline V gene has CDR1 KGHSH and CDR2 LQKENI. The CDR3 sequence: CASSPRAGQETQYF. Here the CDR3 DNA reads TGTGCCAGCTCACCACGAGCAGGGCAAGAGACCCAGTACTTC.

This clone has only a few counts. The rearrangement links TRBV11-2 to TRBJ2-7, with 10 bases matching TRBD1. V dropped 3 bases and J dropped 4; count of bases not matched to a gene: 9. The CDR3 is 16 residues long. Per germline, CDR1 SGHAT and CDR2 FQNNGV. In nucleotides, the CDR3 is TGTGCCAGCAGCTTCTGGAGCCGGGGACAGGGGTACGAGCAGTACTTC. As protein: CASSFWSRGQGYEQYF. Full variable domain (remainder filled in from reference TRBV11-2 and TRBJ2-7): EAGVAQSPRYKIIEKRQSVAFWCNPISGHATLYWYQQILGQGPKLLIQFQNNGVVDDSQLPKDRFSAERLKGVDSTLKIQPAKLEDSAVYLCASSFWSRGQGYEQYFGPGTRLTVT.